This is a list of T cell receptor beta chains from one sample in a study of blood T cell repertoires in COVID-19. Using immunoSEQ multiplex PCR, the repertoire was profiled, and TCRdb retains in-frame clones only, with some absent. This sample has 240,000 or so clones, with around 89% found just once. Sequencing was carried out using PBMCs or T cells enriched from blood (not recorded which). Source of these receptors: a man between 50 and 59 years old who had been exposed to COVID-19. Each CDR3 is given with its conserved first and last residue. Each record gives: J gene, clone size, D gene, V gene, CDR3 DNA, CDR3 protein. A D gene is named only where the DNA matches it firmly. Size is omitted from some rows. Given values are once, few, many or a class for expanded clones.

>TRBJ1-4|-|-|TRBV4-2
TGTGCCAGCAGCCAAGATTGGCGGGCCCCGGGGGAAAAACTGTTTTTT
CASSQDWRAPGEKLFF
>TRBJ2-2|-|-|TRBV28
TGTGCCAGCAGTCTCTCGGACAGAACGACCGGGGAGCTGTTTTTT
CASSLSDRTTGELFF
>TRBJ2-3|-|TRBD2|TRBV28
TGTGCCAGCAGTTCTCGCGGGAGGTGGCCAGATACGCAGTATTTT
CASSSRGRWPDTQYF
>TRBJ1-1|-|-|TRBV7-9
TGTGCCAGCTGGGTTTTGGGCCGGGGGGACACTGAAGCTTTCTTT
CASWVLGRGDTEAFF
>TRBJ2-1|-|-|TRBV9
TGTGCCAGCAGCGTTTTACCAGCGGCGTACAATGAGCAGTTCTTC
CASSVLPAAYNEQFF
>TRBJ1-4|few|-|TRBV28
TGTGCCAGCAGTTTGAGTCTGGGGCCCAATGAAAAACTGTTTTTT
CASSLSLGPNEKLFF
>TRBJ2-1|-|TRBD1|TRBV20-1
TGCAGTGCTAGTTGGGACAGCCACAATGAGCAGTTCTTC
CSASWDSHNEQFF
>TRBJ2-1|-|-|TRBV5-6
TGTGCCAGCAGCTTGTTCCGTGGTGCGGGGTACAATGAGCAGTTCTTC
CASSLFRGAGYNEQFF
>TRBJ2-3|-|TRBD1|TRBV29-1
TGCAGCGTCACTGGGACAGCTAGCACAGATACGCAGTATTTT
CSVTGTASTDTQYF
>TRBJ2-5|-|-|TRBV24-1
TGTGCCACCAGTGATGTGGGGGGGCCTGGAGAGACCCAGTACTTC
CATSDVGGPGETQYF
>TRBJ2-1|-|-|TRBV5-5
TGTGCCAGCAGCTTCACTAGCCCTTCCTACAATGAGCAGTTCTTC
CASSFTSPSYNEQFF
>TRBJ1-2|-|TRBD1|TRBV24-1
TGTGCCACCAGTGGTGGACAGGGTGGGAACTATGGCTACACCTTC
CATSGGQGGNYGYTF
>TRBJ2-1|-|-|TRBV7-9
TGTGCCAGCAGCGGACAAGGTGAGCAGTTCTTC
CASSGQGEQFF
>TRBJ2-1|-|TRBD2|TRBV28
TGTGCCAGCAGTTTAACGCTTGTCAAAGGCATGCGAGGACTAGCGGGGGAAAATGAGCAGTTCTTC
CASSLTLVKGMRGLAGENEQFF
>TRBJ2-3|-|TRBD1|TRBV4-1
TGCGCCAGCAGACGAGGACAGGAGAGCACAGATACGCAGTATTTT
CASRRGQESTDTQYF
>TRBJ1-2|once|-|TRBV2
TGTGCCAGCAACAGGGACTATGGCTACACCTTC
CASNRDYGYTF
>TRBJ2-5|-|-|TRBV18
TGTGCCAGCTCACCACCGTCGCAGGAGACCCAGTACTTC
CASSPPSQETQYF
>TRBJ2-3|few|TRBD2|TRBV5-4
TGTGCCAGCAGCAGCCGGACTAGCGGGAGAGATACGCAGTATTTT
CASSSRTSGRDTQYF